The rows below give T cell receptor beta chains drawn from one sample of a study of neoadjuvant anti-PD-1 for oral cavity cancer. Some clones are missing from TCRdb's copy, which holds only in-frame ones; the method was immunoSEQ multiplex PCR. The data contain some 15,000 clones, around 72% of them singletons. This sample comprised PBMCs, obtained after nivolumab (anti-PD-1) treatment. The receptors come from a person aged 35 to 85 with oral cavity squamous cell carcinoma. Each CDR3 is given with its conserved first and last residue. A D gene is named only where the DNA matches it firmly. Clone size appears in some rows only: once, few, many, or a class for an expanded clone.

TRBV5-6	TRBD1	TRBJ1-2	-	CASSSPGGVANYGYTF	TGTGCCAGCAGCTCCCCAGGGGGTGTCGCTAACTATGGCTACACCTTC
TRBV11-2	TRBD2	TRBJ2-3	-	CASRLAGWGTDTQYF	TGTGCCAGCAGACTAGCGGGGTGGGGCACAGATACGCAGTATTTT
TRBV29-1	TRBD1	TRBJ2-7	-	CSVEGTGTYEQYF	TGCAGCGTTGAAGGGACAGGGACCTACGAGCAGTACTTC
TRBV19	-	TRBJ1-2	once	CASSIAPGRENGYTF	TGTGCCAGTAGTATAGCTCCGGGTCGGGAGAATGGCTACACCTTC
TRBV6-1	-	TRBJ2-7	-	CASVGTVYEQYF	TGTGCCAGTGTCGGGACTGTATACGAGCAGTACTTC
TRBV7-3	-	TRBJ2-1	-	CASSRETSFGNEQFF	TGTGCCAGCAGCCGAGAGACTAGTTTCGGCAATGAGCAGTTCTTC
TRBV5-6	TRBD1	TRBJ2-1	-	CASSYRTGWGEQFF	TGTGCCAGCAGCTACAGGACAGGGTGGGGTGAGCAGTTCTTC
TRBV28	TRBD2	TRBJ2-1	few	CASTRLAGGGNEQFF	TGTGCCAGCACCCGACTAGCGGGAGGAGGGAATGAGCAGTTCTTC
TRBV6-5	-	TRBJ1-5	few	CASRMKASGNQPQHF	TGTGCCAGCAGAATGAAGGCCTCTGGCAATCAGCCCCAGCATTTT
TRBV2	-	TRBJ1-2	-	CASRDSDSNYGYTF	TGTGCCAGCAGGGACTCGGACAGTAACTATGGCTACACCTTC
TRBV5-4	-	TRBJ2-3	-	CASSSFGESTDTQYF	TGTGCCAGCAGCTCTTTTGGGGAAAGCACAGATACGCAGTATTTT
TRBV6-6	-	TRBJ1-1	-	CASGDVQNTEAFF	TGTGCCAGCGGGGACGTTCAGAACACTGAAGCTTTCTTT
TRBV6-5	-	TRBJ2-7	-	CASSYWRGSYEQYF	TGTGCCAGCAGTTACTGGCGGGGATCCTACGAGCAGTACTTC
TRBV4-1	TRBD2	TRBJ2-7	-	CASSQVWGGSSYEQYF	TGCGCCAGCAGCCAAGTTTGGGGCGGGAGCTCCTACGAGCAGTACTTC
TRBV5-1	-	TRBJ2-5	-	CASSFTSRETQYF	TGCGCCAGCAGCTTTACCTCTCGGGAGACCCAGTACTTC
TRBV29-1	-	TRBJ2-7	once	CSVAGSSYEQYF	TGCAGCGTTGCCGGGAGCTCCTACGAGCAGTACTTC
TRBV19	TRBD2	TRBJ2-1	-	CASTGTSGSWRYEQFF	TGTGCCAGTACCGGGACTAGCGGGAGCTGGCGGTATGAGCAGTTCTTC
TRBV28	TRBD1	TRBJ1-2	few	CASRKGGGQGSYGYTF	TGTGCCAGCAGAAAGGGCGGGGGACAGGGGAGTTATGGCTACACCTTC
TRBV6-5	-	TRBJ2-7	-	CASSYTRAPYEQYF	TGTGCCAGCAGTTACACCAGGGCTCCCTACGAGCAGTACTTC
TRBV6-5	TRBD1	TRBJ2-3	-	CASPPGQGADTQYF	TGTGCCAGTCCCCCGGGACAGGGGGCAGATACGCAGTATTTT
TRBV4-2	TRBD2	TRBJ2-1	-	CASRGAGESYNEQFF	TGTGCCAGCAGGGGAGCGGGAGAGTCCTACAATGAGCAGTTCTTC
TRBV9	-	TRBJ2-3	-	CASSVGTDTQYF	TGTGCCAGCAGCGTTGGCACAGATACGCAGTATTTT
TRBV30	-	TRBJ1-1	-	CAWRTGGGTEAFF	TGTGCCTGGAGGACAGGTGGGGGAACTGAAGCTTTCTTT
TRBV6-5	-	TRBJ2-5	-	CASKGVGVGTQYF	TGTGCCAGCAAGGGGGTGGGGGTAGGGACCCAGTACTTC
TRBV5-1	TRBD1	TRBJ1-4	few	CASSLGQGEEKLFF	TGCGCCAGCAGCTTGGGACAGGGAGAGGAAAAACTGTTTTTT
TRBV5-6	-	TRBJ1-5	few	CASSLVSGDSGNQPQHF	TGTGCCAGCAGCTTGGTTTCCGGGGATTCAGGCAATCAGCCCCAGCATTTT
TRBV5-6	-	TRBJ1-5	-	CASSLWGSQPQHF	TGTGCCAGCAGCTTGTGGGGGTCTCAGCCCCAGCATTTT
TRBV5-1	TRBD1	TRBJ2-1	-	CASSFSYAGTGASNEQFF	TGCGCCAGCAGCTTTTCATACGCCGGGACAGGGGCTTCTAATGAGCAGTTCTTC
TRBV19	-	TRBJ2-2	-	CASNLATGELFF	TGTGCTAGTAACCTGGCCACCGGGGAGCTGTTTTTT
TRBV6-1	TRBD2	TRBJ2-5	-	CASSVHSSGQETQYF	TGTGCCAGCAGTGTCCATTCTAGCGGCCAAGAGACCCAGTACTTC
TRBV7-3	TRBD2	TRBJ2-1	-	CASSLPGEGYNEQFF	TGTGCCAGCAGCCTGCCTGGGGAGGGCTACAATGAGCAGTTCTTC
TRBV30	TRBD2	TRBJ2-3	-	CAWVRESTDTQYF	TGTGCCTGGGTGCGGGAGAGCACAGATACGCAGTATTTT
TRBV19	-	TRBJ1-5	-	CASSAQSGVDGAQHF	TGTGCCAGTAGTGCCCAATCAGGGGTGGATGGGGCCCAGCATTTT
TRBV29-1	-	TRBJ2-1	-	CSVVQGSNSYNEQFF	TGCAGCGTTGTACAGGGAAGTAACTCCTACAATGAGCAGTTCTTC
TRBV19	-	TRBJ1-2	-	CASRRGDYGYTF	TGTGCCAGTCGGCGGGGGGACTATGGCTACACCTTC
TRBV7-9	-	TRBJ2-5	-	CASSLGGGETQYF	TGTGCCAGCAGCCTGGGGGGAGGAGAGACCCAGTACTTC
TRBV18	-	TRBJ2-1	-	CASSPPTNNEQFF	TGTGCCAGCTCACCACCGACAAACAATGAGCAGTTCTTC
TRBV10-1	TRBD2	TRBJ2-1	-	CASSRTSFDEQFF	TGCGCCAGTTCCCGGACTAGCTTCGATGAGCAGTTCTTC
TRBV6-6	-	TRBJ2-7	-	CASSPLYEQYF	TGTGCCAGCAGTCCTCTCTACGAGCAGTACTTC
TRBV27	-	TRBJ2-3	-	CASSFGTARGTQYF	TGTGCCAGCAGTTTCGGGACTGCGCGAGGTACGCAGTATTTT
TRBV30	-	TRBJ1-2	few	CAWMRDGYTF	TGTGCCTGGATGAGGGATGGCTACACCTTC
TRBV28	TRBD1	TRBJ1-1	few	CASTDRTTEAFF	TGTGCCAGCACGGACAGGACCACTGAAGCTTTCTTT
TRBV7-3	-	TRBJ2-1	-	CASSSEGGAGNNNEQFF	TGTGCCAGCAGCTCCGAGGGGGGAGCGGGGAACAACAATGAGCAGTTCTTC
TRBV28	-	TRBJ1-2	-	CASSLLGQGNGYTF	TGTGCCAGCAGTTTACTGGGGCAGGGTAATGGCTACACCTTC
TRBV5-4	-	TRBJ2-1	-	CASSSYLSSYNEQFF	TGTGCCAGCAGCTCTTATCTGAGCTCCTACAATGAGCAGTTCTTC
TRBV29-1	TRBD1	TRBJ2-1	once	CSVTTGYNEQFF	TGCAGCGTCACGACAGGGTACAATGAGCAGTTCTTC
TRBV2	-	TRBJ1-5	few	CASSGWDSNQPQHF	TGTGCCAGCAGTGGGTGGGACAGCAATCAGCCCCAGCATTTT
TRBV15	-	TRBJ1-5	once	CATSRDQESNQPQHF	TGTGCCACCAGCAGAGATCAGGAGAGCAATCAGCCCCAGCATTTT
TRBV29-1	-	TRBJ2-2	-	CSVGRRDTRGTGELFF	TGCAGCGTTGGGAGGAGGGACACGCGAGGCACCGGGGAGCTGTTTTTT
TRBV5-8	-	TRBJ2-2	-	CASSFEGHKNTGELFF	TGTGCCAGCAGCTTTGAGGGCCACAAGAACACCGGGGAGCTGTTTTTT
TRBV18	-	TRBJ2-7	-	CASSSLQGPSEQYF	TGTGCCAGCTCATCCCTACAGGGACCGTCCGAGCAGTACTTC
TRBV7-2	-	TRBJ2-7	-	CASSLAHQRWEQYF	TGTGCCAGCAGCTTAGCGCACCAACGGTGGGAGCAGTACTTC
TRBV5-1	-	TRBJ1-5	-	CASSLEGSRNQPQHF	TGCGCCAGCAGCTTGGAAGGGTCGCGCAATCAGCCCCAGCATTTT
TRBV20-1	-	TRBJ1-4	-	CSPVNEKLFF	TGCAGTCCGGTTAATGAAAAACTGTTTTTT
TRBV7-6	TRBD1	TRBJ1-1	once	CASSRRTGGGTEAFF	TGTGCCAGCAGCCGTAGGACAGGGGGAGGAACTGAAGCTTTCTTT
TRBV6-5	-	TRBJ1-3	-	CASKVGNSGNTIYF	TGTGCCAGCAAGGTCGGGAACTCTGGAAACACCATATATTTT
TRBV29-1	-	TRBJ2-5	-	CSVIDGTITGTQYF	TGCAGCGTTATTGACGGGACCATAACCGGGACCCAGTACTTC
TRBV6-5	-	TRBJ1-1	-	CASRGVNTEAFF	TGTGCCAGCAGGGGGGTGAACACTGAAGCTTTCTTT